The clone carrying this T cell receptor beta chain turned up a few times. Its antigen is still unknown. The entry originates in a study of cytomegalovirus exposure and HLA in healthy donors. General study findings and limits: Among TCR beta chains, those listed as cytomegalovirus-associated numbered about 160. Association with HLA alleles at 0.05 false discovery rate was found for 16,951 TCR beta sequences in a later analysis. TCR beta chain V- and J-gene trimming was linked, in a later analysis, to a missense variant in DCLRE1C. For cytomegalovirus status, the classifier reportedly gave diagnoses with high specificity and sensitivity.

PCR used 60 Vbeta primers and 13 Jbeta primers. TCRdb's table, derived via immunoSEQ multiplex PCR, lists solely in-frame clones and lacks some. Seen here are roughly 190,000 clones, more than 60% observed once, and the top ten hold around 3.2%. Deletions cut 4 bases from V and 3 bases from J, with 10 bases between. Germline assignment: CDR1 SGHNT and CDR2 YYREEE (reference sequence). The CDR3 has 13 residues. Sequencing was carried out using PBMCs. The TCR was taken from a female donor in good health and CMV-seronegative. The genes are TRBV5-4 and TRBJ1-1; D remains ambiguous. CDR3 in amino acids: CASSERRDTEAFF. DNA of the CDR3: TGTGCCAGCAGCGAACGCCGGGACACTGAAGCTTTCTTT.